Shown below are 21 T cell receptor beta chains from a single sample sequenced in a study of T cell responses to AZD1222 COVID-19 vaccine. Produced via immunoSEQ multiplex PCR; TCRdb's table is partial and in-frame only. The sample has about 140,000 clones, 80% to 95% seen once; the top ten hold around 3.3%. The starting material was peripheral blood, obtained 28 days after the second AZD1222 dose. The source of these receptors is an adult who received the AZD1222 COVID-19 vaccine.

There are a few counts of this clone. The CDR3 bases are TGTGCCAGCAGTGAGGGAATCGCCTACGAGCAGTACTTC. Protein: CASSEGIAYEQYF. This chain uses TRBV25-1 with TRBJ2-7; D is unclear. V lost 3 bases and J lost 2, with 8 bases in between. Germline V gene data show CDR1 as MGHDK and CDR2 as SYGVNS. The length of the CDR3 is 13 residues.

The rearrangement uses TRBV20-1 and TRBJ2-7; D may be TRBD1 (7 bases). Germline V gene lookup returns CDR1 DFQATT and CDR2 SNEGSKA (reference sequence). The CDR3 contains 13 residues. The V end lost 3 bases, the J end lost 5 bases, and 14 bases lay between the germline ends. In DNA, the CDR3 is TGCAGTGCTAGTCTACAGGGGAGGCACGAGCAGTACTTC. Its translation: CSASLQGRHEQYF.

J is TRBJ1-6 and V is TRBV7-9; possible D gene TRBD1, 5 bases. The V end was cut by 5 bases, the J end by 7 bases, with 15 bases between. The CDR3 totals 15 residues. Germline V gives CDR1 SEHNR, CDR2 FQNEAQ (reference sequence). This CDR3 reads CASSRRETVNSPLHF. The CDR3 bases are TGTGCCAGCAGCCGAAGGGAGACAGTCAATTCACCCCTCCACTTT.

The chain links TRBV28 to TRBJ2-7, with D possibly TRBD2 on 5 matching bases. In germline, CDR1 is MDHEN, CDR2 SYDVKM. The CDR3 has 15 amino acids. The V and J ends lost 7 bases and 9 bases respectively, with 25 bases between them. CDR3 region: CASTIRHPSAGRQYF. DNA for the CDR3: TGTGCCAGCACAATACGCCACCCGTCTGCGGGTAGGCAGTACTTC. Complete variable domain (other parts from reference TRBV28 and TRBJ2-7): DVKVTQSSRYLVKRTGEKVFLECVQDMDHENMFWYRQDPGLGLRLIYFSYDVKMKEKGDIPEGYSVSREKKERFSLILESASTNQTSMYLCASTIRHPSAGRQYFGPGTRLTVT.

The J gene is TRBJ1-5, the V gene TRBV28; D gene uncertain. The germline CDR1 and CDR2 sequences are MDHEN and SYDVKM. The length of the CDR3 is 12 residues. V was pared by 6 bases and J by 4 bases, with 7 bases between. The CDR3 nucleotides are TGTGCCAGCAGGGTTGCAAATCAGCCCCAGCATTTT. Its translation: CASRVANQPQHF.

CDR3 in DNA: TGTGCCAGCAGTTTAGATTTGTCGTTGGGACTGTTTTTT. Translating it yields CASSLDLSLGLFF. The rearrangement joins TRBV28 to TRBJ1-4; D remains ambiguous. This CDR3 region has 13 residues. Per the germline V gene, CDR1 is MDHEN and CDR2 is SYDVKM. The V and J ends lost 2 bases and 13 bases respectively, with 14 bases between them.

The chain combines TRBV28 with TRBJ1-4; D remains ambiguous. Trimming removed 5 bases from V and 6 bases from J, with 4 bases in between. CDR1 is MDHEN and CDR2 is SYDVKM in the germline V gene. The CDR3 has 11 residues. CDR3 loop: CASSDYEKLFF. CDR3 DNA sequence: TGTGCCAGCAGTGATTATGAAAAACTGTTTTTT.

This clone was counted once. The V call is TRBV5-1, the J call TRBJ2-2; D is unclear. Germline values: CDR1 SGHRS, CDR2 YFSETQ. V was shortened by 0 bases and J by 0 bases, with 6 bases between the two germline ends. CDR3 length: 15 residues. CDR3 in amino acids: CASSLGTANTGELFF. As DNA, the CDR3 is TGCGCCAGCAGCTTGGGTACAGCGAACACCGGGGAGCTGTTTTTT.

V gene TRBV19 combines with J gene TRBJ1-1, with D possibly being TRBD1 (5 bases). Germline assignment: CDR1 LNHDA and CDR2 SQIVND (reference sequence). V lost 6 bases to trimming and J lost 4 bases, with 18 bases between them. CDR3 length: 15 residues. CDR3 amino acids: CASSRTSLVGTEAFF. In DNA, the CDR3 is TGTGCCAGTAGCCGGACAAGCTTGGTGGGCACTGAAGCTTTCTTT.

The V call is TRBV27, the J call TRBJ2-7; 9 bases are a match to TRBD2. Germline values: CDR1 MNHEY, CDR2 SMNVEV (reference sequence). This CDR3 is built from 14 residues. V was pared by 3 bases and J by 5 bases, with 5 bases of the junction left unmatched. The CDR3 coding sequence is TGTGCCAGCAGTTTCTCGCGGGAGGGGAACGAGCAGTACTTC. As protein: CASSFSREGNEQYF.

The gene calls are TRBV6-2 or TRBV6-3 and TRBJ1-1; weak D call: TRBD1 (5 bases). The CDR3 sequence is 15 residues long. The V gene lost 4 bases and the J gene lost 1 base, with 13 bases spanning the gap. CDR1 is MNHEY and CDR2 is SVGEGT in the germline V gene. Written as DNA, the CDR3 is TGTGCCAGCAGTTCGCAGGACACAGGGAACACTGAAGCTTTCTTT. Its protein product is CASSSQDTGNTEAFF.

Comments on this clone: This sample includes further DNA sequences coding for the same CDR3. Written as DNA, the CDR3 is TGCGCCAGCAGCTTGGGGGGTTCCACAGATACGCAGTATTTT. Protein product: CASSLGGSTDTQYF. The chain has TRBV5-1 and TRBJ2-3; D call uncertain. V was pared by 0 bases and J by 2 bases, with 7 bases between. CDR1 is SGHRS and CDR2 is YFSETQ in the germline V gene. The CDR3 has 14 amino acids. The whole variable domain, filled in from reference TRBV5-1 and TRBJ2-3, reads KAGVTQTPRYLIKTRGQQVTLSCSPISGHRSVSWYQQTPGQGLQFLFEYFSETQRNKGNFPGRFSGRQFSNSRSEMNVSTLELGDSALYLCASSLGGSTDTQYFGPGTRLTVL.

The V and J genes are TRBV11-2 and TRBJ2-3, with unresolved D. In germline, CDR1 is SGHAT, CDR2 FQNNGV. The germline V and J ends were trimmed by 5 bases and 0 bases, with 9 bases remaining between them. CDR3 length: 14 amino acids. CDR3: CASSLSISTDTQYF. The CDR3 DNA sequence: TGTGCCAGCAGCCTCAGCATAAGCACAGATACGCAGTATTTT.

This CDR3 reads CASSLSLAEAYEQYF. CDR3 nucleotides: TGTGCCAGCAGCTTATCCCTAGCTGAAGCCTACGAGCAGTACTTC. The chain is built from TRBV7-2 and TRBJ2-7; the D gene is possibly TRBD2 (5 bases). This CDR3 spans 15 amino acids. Germline CDR1 and CDR2: SGHTA and FQGNSA. V shed 2 bases and J shed 2 bases, with 13 bases lying between them.

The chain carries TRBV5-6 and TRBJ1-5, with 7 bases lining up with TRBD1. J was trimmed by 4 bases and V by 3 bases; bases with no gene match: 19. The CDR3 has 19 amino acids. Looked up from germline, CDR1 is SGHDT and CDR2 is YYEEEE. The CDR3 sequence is CASSSLGTRQGTRNQPQHF. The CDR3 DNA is TGTGCCAGCAGCTCCTTAGGAACTCGACAGGGTACAAGAAATCAGCCCCAGCATTTT.

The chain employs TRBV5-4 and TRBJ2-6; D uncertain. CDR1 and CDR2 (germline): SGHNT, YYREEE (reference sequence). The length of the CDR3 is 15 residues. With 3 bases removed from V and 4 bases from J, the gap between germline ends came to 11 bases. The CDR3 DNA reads TGTGCCAGCAGCTGGCAAATCCCCGGGGCCAACGTCCTGACTTTC. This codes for CASSWQIPGANVLTF.

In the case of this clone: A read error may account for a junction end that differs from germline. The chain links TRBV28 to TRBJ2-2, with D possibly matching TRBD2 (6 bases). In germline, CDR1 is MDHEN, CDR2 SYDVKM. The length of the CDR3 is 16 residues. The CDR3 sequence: CPSKRAGTLYTGELFF. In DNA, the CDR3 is TGTCCCAGCAAAAGAGCCGGGACTCTTTATACCGGGGAGCTGTTTTTT.

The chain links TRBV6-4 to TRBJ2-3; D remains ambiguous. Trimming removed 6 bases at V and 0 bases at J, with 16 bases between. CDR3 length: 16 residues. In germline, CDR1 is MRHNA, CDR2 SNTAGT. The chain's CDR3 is CASSLNPAGSTDTQYF. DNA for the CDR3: TGTGCCAGCAGCCTAAACCCTGCAGGAAGCACAGATACGCAGTATTTT.

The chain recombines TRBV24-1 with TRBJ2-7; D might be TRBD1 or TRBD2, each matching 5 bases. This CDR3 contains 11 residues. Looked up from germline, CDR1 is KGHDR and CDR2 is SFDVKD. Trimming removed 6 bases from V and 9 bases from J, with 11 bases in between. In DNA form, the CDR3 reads TGTGCCACCAGTCAGAGGGGAATGCAGTACTTC. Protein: CATSQRGMQYF.

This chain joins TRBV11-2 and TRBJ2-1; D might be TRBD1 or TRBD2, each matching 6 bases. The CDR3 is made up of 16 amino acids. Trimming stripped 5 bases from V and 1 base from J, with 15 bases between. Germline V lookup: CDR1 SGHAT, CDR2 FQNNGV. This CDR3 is CASSPGGGTSYNEQFF. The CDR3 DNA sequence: TGTGCCAGCAGCCCAGGAGGCGGGACATCCTACAATGAGCAGTTCTTC.

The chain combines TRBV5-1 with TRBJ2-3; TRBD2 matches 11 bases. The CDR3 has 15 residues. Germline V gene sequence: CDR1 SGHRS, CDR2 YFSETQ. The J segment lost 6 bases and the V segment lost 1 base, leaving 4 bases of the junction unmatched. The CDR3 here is CASSLTSGSYDTQYF. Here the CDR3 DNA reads TGCGCCAGCAGCTTGACTAGCGGGAGTTACGATACGCAGTATTTT.